Detailed here is one T cell receptor beta chain. J was trimmed by 1 base and V by 6 bases; bases with no gene match: 5. Germline values: CDR1 SNHLY, CDR2 FYNNEI. The CDR3 sequence is 16 residues long. The sample belongs to a study of blood T cell repertoires in COVID-19. Study-level information: Samples representing acute and convalescent COVID-19 were sourced from the United States, Italy and Spain.

Only in-frame clones appear in the TCRdb table, and some are missing; sequencing was by immunoSEQ multiplex PCR. Of some 98,000 clones listed, about four fifths are singletons. This TCR derives from a human donor in a cohort sampled during active COVID-19. This rearrangement joins TRBV2 to TRBJ1-5; 11 nucleotides line up with TRBD1. What was sequenced was peripheral blood. The chain's CDR3 is CASRGGQGASNQPQHF. The CDR3 nucleotides are TGTGCCAGCAGGGGTGGACAGGGGGCGAGCAATCAGCCCCAGCATTTT.